Below, 20 T cell receptor beta chains from the same sample are listed, as sequenced in a study of vaccination effects on CD4 cells after COVID-19. Clones were sequenced by immunoSEQ multiplex PCR, and TCRdb holds only the in-frame ones, with some missing. This table holds about 25,000 clones, roughly 70% found once. These receptors lack a known antigen. Peptide-pool stimulation followed by sequencing identified expanded antigen-specific CD4+ clonotypes in the ViraFEST assay. Researchers isolated CD4+ T cells once around 11 days of culture had elapsed. Vaccinated recipients, who were negative for nucleocapsid antibodies, had no history of SARS-CoV-2 infection. Specimen: CD4+ T cells from PBMCs cultured with HCoV-NL63 spike peptides, collected before COVID-19 vaccination. The receptors were gathered from a human donor who received a COVID-19 vaccine.

This chain uses TRBV7-2 with TRBJ2-1; TRBD2 matches 12 bases. Germline assignment: CDR1 SGHTA and CDR2 FQGNSA. The CDR3 is 17 amino acids. V was pared by 3 bases and J by 6 bases, with 9 bases of the junction left unmatched. CDR3 amino acids: CASSLDFGLAGPNEQFF. CDR3 in DNA: TGTGCCAGCAGCTTGGATTTTGGACTAGCGGGGCCCAATGAGCAGTTCTTC.

V and J are TRBV3-1 (or the pseudogene TRBV3-2) and TRBJ1-2, with 8 bases aligning to TRBD1. Losses at the gene ends were 1 base for V and 8 bases for J; bases not matched to a gene: 6. CDR1 and CDR2 from the germline V gene are LGHDT and YNNKEL (reference sequence). The CDR3 runs 14 residues. In DNA, the CDR3 is TGTGCCAGCAGCCAAGTAAAGGCAGGGGGCGGCTACACCTTC. Its translation is CASSQVKAGGGYTF.

The rearrangement uses TRBV5-4 and TRBJ2-7; the match to TRBD1 covers 9 bases. The CDR3 runs 13 residues. Germline-derived CDR1 and CDR2 are SGHNT and YYREEE (reference sequence). V shed 4 bases and J 5 bases; nucleotides not matched to a gene: 4. The CDR3 loop reads CASSLWDRDEQYF. The CDR3 bases are TGTGCCAGCAGCCTATGGGACAGGGACGAGCAGTACTTC.

By share, this clone counts as medium-sized. This rearrangement joins TRBV7-2 to TRBJ2-7; TRBD2 is a possible D gene (5 bases). Deletions cut 6 bases from V and 3 bases from J, with 21 bases between. CDR1 and CDR2 from the germline V gene are SGHTA and FQGNSA. The CDR3 loop spans 16 amino acids. The CDR3 sequence is CASSLPTSSLYYEQYF. CDR3 nucleotides: TGTGCCAGCAGTCTTCCTACTAGTTCCCTTTACTACGAGCAGTACTTC.

The chain uses TRBV9 and TRBJ2-5; TRBD2 matches at 12 bases. The CDR3 extends over 16 amino acids. CDR1 and CDR2 from the germline V gene are SGDLS and YYNGEE. The V and J ends lost 2 bases and 5 bases, in that order; junction bases with no gene match: 7. CDR3 in amino acids: CASSVGLAGPGETQYF. CDR3 DNA: TGTGCCAGCAGCGTGGGACTAGCGGGTCCGGGGGAGACCCAGTACTTC.

The chain employs TRBV27 and TRBJ2-7, with 10 bases that match TRBD1. With 5 bases clipped from V and 4 bases from J, the junction kept 14 bases outside the gene matches. Germline CDR1 reads MNHEY; CDR2 reads SMNVEV (reference sequence). The CDR3 sequence is 17 residues long. CDR3 bases: TGTGCCAGCAGTACGGCGGGACAGGGGAAAGGATGGTACGAGCAGTACTTC. Translation gives CASSTAGQGKGWYEQYF.

The gene calls are TRBV6-5 and TRBJ1-2, with a weak D call TRBD1 (5 bases). The V gene's germline CDR1 is MNHEY and CDR2 SVGAGI. V was cut by 4 bases and J by 8 bases, with 14 bases left in between. This CDR3 comprises 13 residues. The CDR3 coding sequence is TGTGCCAGCAGTTGGCAGGGTAATTCGGGCTACACCTTC. This gives the protein CASSWQGNSGYTF.

The chain joins TRBV14 to TRBJ1-2; unclear D gene. The CDR3 extends over 13 amino acids. Trimming removed 0 bases from V and 4 bases from J, with 6 bases in between. Germline assignment: CDR1 SGHDN and CDR2 FVKESK. The CDR3 sequence: CASSQDRSYGYTF. CDR3 nucleotides: TGTGCCAGCAGCCAAGACAGGAGCTATGGCTACACCTTC.

The chain links TRBV19 to TRBJ2-1, with D perhaps TRBD2 (5 bases). Germline values: CDR1 LNHDA, CDR2 SQIVND (reference sequence). This CDR3 is 13 amino acids long. With 1 base removed from V and 14 bases from J, the gap between germline ends came to 15 bases. The CDR3 nucleotides read TGTGCCAGTAGTATAGTAGGCGCCTCGAGGGAGTTCTTC. This gives the protein CASSIVGASREFF.

The chain uses TRBV9 and TRBJ2-2; TRBD1 aligns across 8 bases. Germline V CDR1 and CDR2: SGDLS, YYNGEE. The CDR3 contains 19 residues. V dropped 0 bases and J dropped 1; count of bases not matched to a gene: 11. The CDR3 DNA sequence: TGTGCCAGCAGCGTAGCTATGAGTGGACAGGGACTGAACACCGGGGAGCTGTTTTTT. This gives the protein CASSVAMSGQGLNTGELFF.

This clone was seen a few times. V is TRBV9 and J is TRBJ1-1; TRBD1 is a possible D gene (5 bases). V dropped 0 bases and J dropped 4 bases, with 10 bases sitting between them. From germline, CDR1 is SGDLS and CDR2 YYNGEE. This CDR3 contains 14 residues. CDR3 sequence reads: CASSVAGGGTEAFF. DNA for the CDR3: TGTGCCAGCAGCGTAGCGGGGGGGGGCACTGAAGCTTTCTTT.

The gene calls are TRBV7-9 and TRBJ1-1; D perhaps matches TRBD1 (5 bases). The CDR3 spans 15 residues. V was shortened by 0 bases and J by 5 bases, with 13 bases between the two germline ends. Germline CDR1 and CDR2: SEHNR and FQNEAQ (reference sequence). The CDR3 loop is CASSLARTTSTEAFF. As DNA, the CDR3 is TGTGCCAGCAGCTTAGCGAGGACAACTAGTACTGAAGCTTTCTTT. Drawing the rest from reference TRBV7-9 and TRBJ1-1, the complete variable domain is DTGVSQNPRHKITKRGQNVTFRCDPISEHNRLYWYRQTLGQGPEFLTYFQNEAQLEKSRLLSDRFSAERPKGSFSTLEIQRTEQGDSAMYLCASSLARTTSTEAFFGQGTRLTVV.

V is TRBV7-8 and J is TRBJ2-3; TRBD2 agrees at 11 bases. CDR3 length equals 16 residues. Germline trimming cut 4 bases from V and 5 bases from J; bases unmatched to any gene: 8. Germline values: CDR1 SGHVS, CDR2 FQNEAQ. The CDR3 bases are TGTGCCAGCAGCTCACGGACTAGCGGGCGTGGAGATACGCAGTATTTT. Translated: CASSSRTSGRGDTQYF.

V is TRBV2 and J is TRBJ1-5, with TRBD1 matching 9 bases. CDR1 and CDR2 (germline): SNHLY, FYNNEI. The CDR3 consists of 16 residues. V dropped 6 bases and J dropped 2; count of bases not matched to a gene: 8. The CDR3 DNA reads TGTGCCAGCAGAAGGGACAGGGTTAAGGGCAATCAGCCCCAGCATTTT. Protein product: CASRRDRVKGNQPQHF. Variable domain in full (rest from reference TRBV2 and TRBJ1-5): EPEVTQTPSHQVTQMGQEVILRCVPISNHLYFYWYRQILGQKVEFLVSFYNNEISEKSEIFDDQFSVERPDGSNFTLKIRSTKLEDSAMYFCASRRDRVKGNQPQHFGDGTRLSIL.

J is TRBJ1-4 and V is TRBV30; 7 bases are a match to TRBD1. CDR3 size: 14 residues. Germline V lookup: CDR1 GTSNPN, CDR2 SVGIG (reference sequence). V shed 7 bases, J shed 5 bases, and the junction held 10 bases outside the gene matches. CDR3 residues: CALIRDSGNEKLFF. CDR3 in DNA: TGTGCCTTGATCCGGGACAGCGGCAATGAAAAACTGTTTTTT.

This clone has just one count. The chain recombines TRBV2 with TRBJ2-5; 9 bases fit TRBD2. The CDR3 sequence is 15 residues long. Germline values: CDR1 SNHLY, CDR2 FYNNEI. J was trimmed by 4 bases and V by 3 bases; bases with no gene match: 6. The CDR3 DNA reads TGTGCCAGCAGTGAGACAGCGGGAGGAAGAGAGACCCAGTACTTC. Amino acids: CASSETAGGRETQYF.

This chain connects TRBV4-1 to TRBJ1-2, with D possibly being TRBD1 (6 bases). CDR1 and CDR2 from the germline V gene are MGHRA and YSYEKL. Trimming took off 1 base at V and 6 bases at J, with 12 bases between the two ends. The CDR3 sequence is 14 residues long. The CDR3 nucleotides are TGCGCCAGCAGCCAAGGTAACAGGGCAAATGGCTACACCTTC. It encodes CASSQGNRANGYTF.

The chain carries TRBV12-3 or TRBV12-4 and TRBJ2-2; D is undetermined. The CDR3 contains 13 residues. V was shortened by 3 bases and J by 1 base, with 3 bases between the two germline ends. CDR3 sequence reads: CASSFGNTGELFF. The CDR3 nucleotides read TGTGCCAGCAGTTTTGGGAACACCGGGGAGCTGTTTTTT.

The V call is TRBV6-5, the J call TRBJ1-6; a possible D gene is TRBD1 (5 bases). V lost 5 bases and J 6 bases, leaving 14 bases between the germline ends. Germline CDR1 is MNHEY and CDR2 is SVGAGI. The CDR3 loop spans 15 amino acids. This chain's CDR3 is CASSRPGTGNSPLHF. The CDR3 DNA is TGTGCCAGCAGTCGTCCAGGGACTGGTAATTCACCCCTCCACTTT.

The chain is built from TRBV4-1 and TRBJ2-6; 13 bases agree with TRBD2. This CDR3 is built from 19 residues. CDR1 and CDR2 (germline): MGHRA, YSYEKL. V shed 4 bases and J 5 bases; nucleotides not matched to a gene: 11. In DNA, the CDR3 is TGCGCCAGCAGCCCGAGACTAGCGGGGGGCTTAGCCTGGGCCAACGTCCTGACTTTC. Amino acid sequence: CASSPRLAGGLAWANVLTF.